Presented here are 17 T cell receptor beta chains from one specimen sequenced in a study of T cells in Graves' hyperthyroidism and ophthalmopathy. It was RNA transcripts that yielded the amplified TCR beta CDR3 regions. The TCR CDR3 first-round RT-PCR relied on the HTBI primer set. One entry per CDR3 protein, called by TCRdb with MiXCR from the multiplex PCR reads. The sample records around 530,000 distinct CDR3 sequences, roughly 15% being singletons. Specimen: blood. The receptors originated from a woman under 30 with Graves' ophthalmopathy.

This clonotype appeared a few times. V and J are TRBV15 and TRBJ1-4, with a tentative D call TRBD1 (5 bases). The CDR3 loop spans 15 amino acids. V lost 1 base and J lost 8, with 14 bases in between. CDR1 and CDR2 (germline): LNHNV, YYDKDF (reference sequence). The CDR3 sequence: CATSRGARGEEKLFF. DNA of the CDR3: TGTGCCACCAGCAGAGGGGCCAGAGGGGAGGAAAAACTGTTTTTT.

The sample holds a few counts of this clonotype. V gene TRBV2 combines with J gene TRBJ2-3; possible D gene TRBD2, 5 bases. Per the germline V gene, CDR1 is SNHLY and CDR2 is FYNNEI. V was pared by 6 bases and J by 2 bases, with 12 bases between. The CDR3 consists of 14 residues. The CDR3 DNA follows: TGTGCCAGCAGCGGGATCGGAGTCACAGATACGCAGTATTTT. Protein: CASSGIGVTDTQYF.

This clonotype came up a few times. The chain combines TRBV7-2 with TRBJ2-7; a weak D match, TRBD2 (5 bases). There are 15 residues in the CDR3. V was pared by 5 bases and J by 5 bases, with 19 bases between. The V gene's germline CDR1 is SGHTA and CDR2 FQGNSA. Written as DNA, the CDR3 is TGTGCCAGCAGCCTCTACCGGTCCGGGGTACACGAGCAGTACTTC. Translated: CASSLYRSGVHEQYF.

The chain joins TRBV20-1 to TRBJ2-7; possibly TRBD2 for D (6 bases). With 6 bases removed from V and 4 bases from J, the gap between germline ends came to 19 bases. The CDR3 is made up of 14 amino acids. Germline V gene data show CDR1 as DFQATT and CDR2 as SNEGSKA (reference sequence). The CDR3 region is CSARYGGESYEQYF. The CDR3 DNA is TGCAGTGCCCGCTATGGCGGGGAATCGTACGAGCAGTACTTC.

This clonotype appeared many times. V is TRBV30 and J is TRBJ1-2; D is undetermined. Trimming pared 2 bases from V and 7 bases from J, leaving 11 bases between. This CDR3 has 12 amino acids. Germline loops: CDR1 GTSNPN, CDR2 SVGIG (reference sequence). The CDR3 bases are TGTGCCTGGAGTCTGGGTCGGCGTGGCTACACCTTC. Protein: CAWSLGRRGYTF.

Ten or more counts support this clonotype. The J gene is TRBJ2-7, the V gene TRBV4-2; D unclear. Germline assignment: CDR1 LGHNA and CDR2 YNFKEQ. Trimming removed 0 bases at V and 7 bases at J, with 10 bases between. The CDR3 totals 13 residues. The CDR3 spells CASSQEGPGEQYF. DNA of the CDR3: TGTGCCAGCAGCCAAGAAGGCCCGGGTGAGCAGTACTTC.

This clonotype appeared a few times. This sequence joins TRBV19 and TRBJ2-2; 7 bases map to TRBD1. CDR1 is LNHDA and CDR2 is SQIVND in the germline V gene (reference sequence). There are 18 residues in the CDR3. V was pared by 0 bases and J by 3 bases, with 10 bases of the junction left unmatched. Written as DNA, the CDR3 is TGTGCCAGTAGTATAGATCGCGGCAGGGGGTCCCACACCGGGGAGCTGTTTTTT. Its translation: CASSIDRGRGSHTGELFF.

The CDR3 here is CASSHVSMGDSVNYGYTF. CDR3 in DNA: TGCGCCAGCAGCCATGTTTCAATGGGGGACAGTGTCAACTATGGCTACACCTTC. V gene TRBV4-3 combines with J gene TRBJ1-2; 7 bases are a match to TRBD1. CDR3 length: 18 residues. V gave up 3 bases and J gave up 2 bases; unmatched junction bases: 15. Germline V CDR1 and CDR2: LGHNA, YSLEER.

In this sample, this clonotype turned up a few times. V usage is TRBV5-4 and J usage is TRBJ2-5; TRBD2 aligns across 7 bases. Germline V lookup: CDR1 SGHNT, CDR2 YYREEE (reference sequence). V shed 4 bases and J 5 bases; nucleotides not matched to a gene: 8. The CDR3 is 14 amino acids. This CDR3 reads CASSLQPGGETQYF. CDR3 DNA sequence: TGTGCCAGCAGCCTCCAACCCGGGGGGGAGACCCAGTACTTC.

The chain has TRBV9 and TRBJ1-6; tentative D call: TRBD1 (6 bases). Germline V gives CDR1 SGDLS, CDR2 YYNGEE. This CDR3 is built from 16 residues. The V end lost 0 bases, the J end lost 5 bases, and 12 bases lay between the germline ends. CDR3 region: CASSVDRAGDNSPLHF. As DNA, the CDR3 is TGTGCCAGCAGCGTAGATCGTGCAGGGGATAATTCACCCCTCCACTTT.

The V and J genes are TRBV13 and TRBJ2-5; D possibly uses TRBD1 or TRBD2 (6 bases each). This CDR3 contains 13 residues. Germline assignment: CDR1 PRHDT and CDR2 FYEKMQ (reference sequence). Trimming removed 6 bases at V and 12 bases at J, with 20 bases between. The CDR3 DNA reads as TGTGCCAGCAGTCCCGCAGGCCTGGAGGGGGAGTACTTC. This codes for CASSPAGLEGEYF. The whole variable domain, remainder taken from reference TRBV13 and TRBJ2-5, is AAGVIQSPRHLIKEKRETATLKCYPIPRHDTVYWYQQGPGQDPQFLISFYEKMQSDKGSIPDRFSAQQFSDYHSELNMSSLELGDSALYFCASSPAGLEGEYFGPGTRLLVL.

Of note for this clonotype: A much larger clone differs from this one at a single base, so this may be a read error. This chain joins TRBV11-2 and TRBJ1-4; D uncertain. CDR1 SGHAT and CDR2 FQNNGV come from the germline V gene. The CDR3 is 14 amino acids. The V and J ends lost 5 bases and 7 bases respectively, with 14 bases between them. The CDR3 protein is CASSLGRYSEKLFF. The CDR3 region has the DNA TGTGCCAGCAGCCTCGGTCGTTATAGTGAAAAACTGTTTTTT. The full variable domain, its missing parts supplied by reference TRBV11-2 and TRBJ1-4, is EAGVAQSPRYKIIEKRQSVAFWCNPISGHATLYWYQQILGQGPKLLIQFQNNGVVDDSQLPKDRFSAERLKGVDSTLKIQPAKLEDSAVYLCASSLGRYSEKLFFGSGTQLSVL.

V is TRBV2 and J is TRBJ2-3, with D hard to call. The CDR3 extends over 14 amino acids. Trimming cost V 5 bases and J 0 bases, with 9 bases left between them. Germline values: CDR1 SNHLY, CDR2 FYNNEI. The CDR3 DNA sequence: TGTGCCAGCAGTAACTCCCAAAGCACAGATACGCAGTATTTT. Its translation is CASSNSQSTDTQYF.

The rearrangement uses TRBV11-2 and TRBJ2-2; TRBD1 agrees at 8 bases. From germline, CDR1 is SGHAT and CDR2 FQNNGV. CDR3 size: 15 residues. The V segment lost 1 base and the J segment 7 bases; nucleotides outside the gene matches: 5. The CDR3 DNA follows: TGTGCCAGCAGCTTAGCAGGGGGCAATGGCGGGGAGCTGTTTTTT. Its protein is CASSLAGGNGGELFF.

This clonotype came up many times. The chain combines TRBV5-1 with TRBJ1-4; 9 bases are a match to TRBD1. V lost 0 bases to trimming and J lost 6 bases; unmatched junction nucleotides: 6. This CDR3 region has 16 residues. Germline assignment: CDR1 SGHRS and CDR2 YFSETQ. For the CDR3, the DNA is TGCGCCAGCAGCTTGGCCTCCGGGACAGGGCATGAAAAACTGTTTTTT. This sequence encodes CASSLASGTGHEKLFF.

The genes are TRBV20-1 and TRBJ1-6; 7 bases agree with TRBD1. V was clipped by 0 bases and J by 6 bases; unmatched bases: 5. Per germline, CDR1 DFQATT and CDR2 SNEGSKA (reference sequence). CDR3 size: 15 residues. CDR3 protein: CSARDRGIGNSPLHF. The CDR3 region has the DNA TGCAGTGCTAGAGACAGGGGGATTGGTAATTCACCCCTCCACTTT.

This clonotype was seen at least ten times. The rearrangement joins TRBV28 to TRBJ2-3, with a tentative D call TRBD1 (6 bases). Germline V gene sequence: CDR1 MDHEN, CDR2 SYDVKM. The V gene lost 5 bases and the J gene lost 12 bases, with 18 bases spanning the gap. CDR3 size: 13 residues. Written as DNA, the CDR3 is TGTGCCAGCAGTACGTTCGCAGGGGCTTTACAGTATTTT. Protein: CASSTFAGALQYF.